Following are 14 T cell receptor beta chains from one sample sequenced in a study of blood T cell repertoires in COVID-19. The assay was immunoSEQ multiplex PCR, and TCRdb's table has in-frame clones only and misses some. The data contain 50,000 to 60,000 clones, more than 75% of them singletons. The sample was peripheral blood. These receptors all stem from a human donor with active COVID-19. The donor label of this sample is uncertain.

V and J are TRBV6-6 and TRBJ2-1; D gene uncertain. There are 12 residues in the CDR3. Germline CDR1 MNHNY, CDR2 SVGAGI (reference sequence). The V and J ends lost 5 bases and 6 bases respectively, with 8 bases between them. The CDR3 DNA follows: TGTGCCAGCAGTAGACTCGGCAATGAGCAGTTCTTC. Its translation: CASSRLGNEQFF.

The chain couples TRBV6-2 or TRBV6-3 to TRBJ1-2; 10 bases match TRBD1. The V segment lost 0 bases and the J segment 4 bases; nucleotides outside the gene matches: 2. The CDR3 extends over 15 amino acids. Germline V lookup: CDR1 MNHEY, CDR2 SVGEGT. In DNA, the CDR3 is TGTGCCAGCAGTTACTCGACAGGGGGCGGCTATGGCTACACCTTC. This encodes CASSYSTGGGYGYTF.

The chain joins TRBV29-1 to TRBJ2-7; the D is unclear. Germline assignment: CDR1 SQVTM and CDR2 ANQGSEA. The CDR3 is made up of 12 amino acids. Between the trimmed V and J ends, which lost 5 bases and 5 bases, there was a span of 13 bases. DNA for the CDR3: TGCAGCGTTATTTCCGGCGGCGACGAGCAGTACTTC. Its protein product is CSVISGGDEQYF.

The CDR3 reads CASSPGVAGDTQYF. The CDR3 region has the DNA TGTGCCAGCAGCCCCGGCGTAGCGGGAGATACGCAGTATTTT. The chain has TRBV11-2 and TRBJ2-3; 7 bases agree with TRBD2. V was pared by 5 bases and J by 5 bases, with 7 bases of the junction left unmatched. This CDR3 has 14 amino acids. CDR1 is SGHAT and CDR2 is FQNNGV in the germline V gene.

This clone was seen only once. The gene calls are TRBV11-2 and TRBJ2-3; TRBD2 might be the D (6 bases). Germline values: CDR1 SGHAT, CDR2 FQNNGV. Trimming cost V 4 bases and J 0 bases, with 11 bases left between them. This CDR3 comprises 15 residues. The CDR3 DNA is TGTGCCAGCAGCTCCCCGGGAGCCAGCACAGATACGCAGTATTTT. This codes for CASSSPGASTDTQYF. Full variable domain (rest looked up from reference TRBV11-2 and TRBJ2-3): EAGVAQSPRYKIIEKRQSVAFWCNPISGHATLYWYQQILGQGPKLLIQFQNNGVVDDSQLPKDRFSAERLKGVDSTLKIQPAKLEDSAVYLCASSSPGASTDTQYFGPGTRLTVL.

This rearrangement joins TRBV6-6 to TRBJ2-2; D may be TRBD1 (5 bases). CDR1 is MNHNY and CDR2 is SVGAGI in the germline V gene (reference sequence). Trimming cost V 2 bases and J 9 bases, with 16 bases left between them. The CDR3 extends over 15 amino acids. CDR3 sequence: CASSYPESLGRELFF. The DNA of the CDR3 is TGTGCCAGCAGTTACCCGGAATCCCTGGGGCGGGAGCTGTTTTTT.

This rearrangement joins TRBV27 to TRBJ2-1, with 10 bases fitting TRBD2. The germline V gene encodes CDR1 MNHEY and CDR2 SMNVEV (reference sequence). V shed 5 bases and J 5 bases; nucleotides not matched to a gene: 12. This CDR3 has 17 amino acids. CDR3 bases: TGTGCCAGCAGTCCCCTTATTAGCGGGGGGCGGCACAATGAGCAGTTCTTC. It encodes CASSPLISGGRHNEQFF.

The CDR3 reads CASSVIGLPSYGYTF. DNA of the CDR3: TGTGCCAGCAGTGTAATCGGACTCCCCAGCTATGGCTACACCTTC. The genes are TRBV2 and TRBJ1-2, with unresolved D. Germline assignment: CDR1 SNHLY and CDR2 FYNNEI. The V gene lost 4 bases and the J gene lost 4 bases, with 16 bases spanning the gap. The CDR3 length is 15 residues.

CDR3 sequence (DNA): TGTGCCAGCAGCTTAGATTCTTGGACAGGGAACACTGAAGCTTTCTTT. Translated: CASSLDSWTGNTEAFF. This chain uses TRBV11-3 with TRBJ1-1; 7 bases are shared with TRBD1. Germline V gene lookup returns CDR1 SGHNT and CDR2 YENEEA. CDR3 size: 16 residues. With V trimmed by 0 bases and J by 1 base, 5 bases remained unmatched.

This rearrangement joins TRBV7-3 to TRBJ2-1; TRBD1 aligns across 9 bases. The CDR3 contains 13 residues. V was clipped by 5 bases and J by 7 bases; unmatched bases: 3. Germline V gene data show CDR1 as SGHTA and CDR2 as FQGTGA. For the CDR3, the DNA is TGTGCCAGCAGCCGCGGGACAGGGAATGAGCAGTTCTTC. Translation gives CASSRGTGNEQFF.

The rearrangement uses TRBV6-5 and TRBJ2-7; no definite D call. Germline V gene data show CDR1 as MNHEY and CDR2 as SVGAGI. V lost 4 bases and J 2 bases, leaving 15 bases between the germline ends. The CDR3 sequence is 15 residues long. CDR3 nucleotides: TGTGCCAGCAGTTCTTCCGGGTCAAGGACCTACGAGCAGTACTTC. It translates to CASSSSGSRTYEQYF.

The V and J genes are TRBV3-1 (or the pseudogene TRBV3-2) and TRBJ1-5; D gene uncertain. The V gene's germline CDR1 is LGHDT and CDR2 YNNKEL (reference sequence). The CDR3 consists of 12 residues. V was cut by 1 base and J by 11 bases, with 9 bases left in between. For the CDR3, the DNA is TGTGCCAGCAGCCAAGGTTCTGCGGCCCAGCATTTT. Translated: CASSQGSAAQHF.

The chain couples TRBV9 to TRBJ1-4; maybe TRBD1 (5 bases). CDR3 length: 16 residues. CDR1 is SGDLS and CDR2 is YYNGEE in the germline V gene. The V and J ends lost 1 base and 7 bases respectively, with 17 bases between them. The CDR3 is CASSVTIGGGGEKLFF. The DNA of the CDR3 is TGTGCCAGCAGCGTAACTATAGGTGGGGGAGGTGAAAAACTGTTTTTT.

This clone was found once. The V and J genes are TRBV6-2 or TRBV6-3 and TRBJ1-1; 10 bases agree with TRBD1. V was clipped by 5 bases and J by 2 bases; unmatched bases: 8. The CDR3 length is 16 residues. Germline CDR1 reads MNHEY; CDR2 reads SVGEGT. The CDR3 spells CASSPHRTGGNTEAFF. The DNA of the CDR3 is TGTGCCAGCAGTCCCCATCGGACAGGGGGAAACACTGAAGCTTTCTTT.